The present T cell receptor (beta chain) was sequenced within a study of blood T cell repertoires in COVID-19. Libraries were prepared by immunoSEQ multiplex PCR; TCRdb keeps only in-frame clonotypes and omits some of them. This sample carries fewer than 300,000 clones, just over 85% of them seen once, and the ten largest clones take 11%. CDR1 and CDR2 from the germline V gene are WSHSY and SAAADI. The trim removed 2 bases at V and 0 bases at J, leaving 16 bases unmatched. The CDR3 contains 21 residues. The clonotype comes from a man aged 50-60 years with COVID-19, enrolled during active disease. The genes are TRBV10-2 and TRBJ2-6; 7 bases fit TRBD1. The sample taken for sequencing was peripheral blood. DNA for the CDR3: TGCGCCAGCAGTGAGGTCTTGGGGTTGCACAGGGGCCTCTCTGGGGCCAACGTCCTGACTTTC. Its translation: CASSEVLGLHRGLSGANVLTF.